These 23 T cell receptor beta chains originate from one sample sequenced in a study of blood T cell repertoires in COVID-19. TCRdb's copy holds only in-frame clones and misses some; the assay was immunoSEQ multiplex PCR. The table lists around 58,000 clones, roughly nine tenths of them singletons. Sample: peripheral blood. The origin of the receptors is an older woman with active or convalescent COVID-19.

This clone was recorded once. The V gene is TRBV7-2, the J gene TRBJ2-3; 11 bases agree with TRBD2. CDR1 SGHTA and CDR2 FQGNSA come from the germline V gene. CDR3 size: 18 residues. J was trimmed by 0 bases and V by 5 bases; bases with no gene match: 10. The CDR3 protein is CASSPPGLAGRSTDTQYF. CDR3 coding DNA: TGTGCCAGCAGCCCCCCCGGACTAGCGGGTAGAAGCACAGATACGCAGTATTTT.

This clone was recorded only once. The CDR3 protein is CASSRDREFLYEQYF. The CDR3 DNA reads as TGTGCCAGCAGTAGGGACAGGGAATTCCTTTACGAGCAGTACTTC. The chain links TRBV6-6 to TRBJ2-7, with 9 bases matching TRBD1. This CDR3 has 15 residues. Unmatched junction bases numbered 9, after V lost 5 bases and J lost 4 bases. The germline CDR1 and CDR2 sequences are MNHNY and SVGAGI (reference sequence).

The gene calls are TRBV5-1 and TRBJ2-5, with 7 bases lining up with TRBD1. This CDR3 spans 15 amino acids. The V segment lost 3 bases and the J segment 5 bases; nucleotides outside the gene matches: 10. Per the germline V gene, CDR1 is SGHRS and CDR2 is YFSETQ. The CDR3 DNA reads as TGCGCCAGCAGCTCTCCCGTTACAGGGGCGGAGACCCAGTACTTC. Translating it yields CASSSPVTGAETQYF.

J is TRBJ1-1 and V is TRBV5-5; D call uncertain. CDR3 length equals 16 residues. Trimming took 3 bases from V and 0 from J, leaving 15 bases between them. Germline values: CDR1 SGHKS, CDR2 YYEKEE (reference sequence). In nucleotides, the CDR3 is TGTGCCAGCAGCTCGGTCTCTAGCTTCATGAACACTGAAGCTTTCTTT. This gives the protein CASSSVSSFMNTEAFF.

The rearrangement links TRBV5-1 to TRBJ2-7; weak D call: TRBD1 (6 bases). This CDR3 spans 14 amino acids. V lost 0 bases and J lost 5, with 12 bases in between. Germline V lookup: CDR1 SGHRS, CDR2 YFSETQ. The CDR3 spells CASSLEQGTHEQYF. The CDR3 DNA is TGCGCCAGCAGCTTGGAACAGGGAACCCACGAGCAGTACTTC.

The rearrangement links TRBV19 to TRBJ2-7, with TRBD2 matching 7 bases. CDR1 and CDR2 (germline): LNHDA, SQIVND (reference sequence). This CDR3 is built from 15 residues. The junction had 9 bases not matched to a gene; V was cut back by 6 bases and J by 1 base. The CDR3 DNA reads as TGTGCCAGTAGACAAACTAGCGCTGGGTCCTACGAGCAGTACTTC. This translates into CASRQTSAGSYEQYF.

This clone has more than one count but fewer than ten. V and J are TRBV18 and TRBJ2-1; 9 bases align to TRBD2. CDR1 is KGHSH and CDR2 is LQKENI in the germline V gene. V gave up 3 bases and J gave up 1 base; unmatched junction bases: 1. The CDR3 spans 15 residues. The CDR3, as DNA: TGTGCCAGCTCACCCAGCGGGGGGTCCTACAATGAGCAGTTCTTC. This codes for CASSPSGGSYNEQFF.

This chain connects TRBV28 to TRBJ1-2; 9 nucleotides align to TRBD1. Germline V gene data show CDR1 as MDHEN and CDR2 as SYDVKM. V lost 6 bases and J lost 4; bases outside the gene matches: 12. This CDR3 region has 16 residues. The CDR3: CASRPGGTGTIYGYTF. DNA for the CDR3: TGTGCCAGCAGGCCCGGAGGGACAGGGACAATCTATGGCTACACCTTC.

The chain recombines TRBV28 with TRBJ1-5, with D unclear. Germline CDR1 MDHEN, CDR2 SYDVKM. The CDR3 covers 12 residues. Trimming stripped 6 bases from V and 11 bases from J, with 14 bases between. This chain's CDR3 is CASRPSQEAQHF. CDR3 bases: TGTGCCAGCAGGCCAAGTCAGGAGGCCCAGCATTTT. Filled out from reference TRBV28 and TRBJ1-5, the complete variable domain reads DVKVTQSSRYLVKRTGEKVFLECVQDMDHENMFWYRQDPGLGLRLIYFSYDVKMKEKGDIPEGYSVSREKKERFSLILESASTNQTSMYLCASRPSQEAQHFGDGTRLSIL.

The chain uses TRBV30 and TRBJ1-1, with 9 bases fitting TRBD1. The trim removed 6 bases at V and 3 bases at J, leaving 5 bases unmatched. The CDR3 is 13 residues long. Germline assignment: CDR1 GTSNPN and CDR2 SVGIG (reference sequence). The chain's CDR3 is CACNRGLDTEAFF. CDR3 in DNA: TGTGCCTGTAACAGGGGGCTTGACACTGAAGCTTTCTTT.

The chain links TRBV7-6 to TRBJ2-7; D is ambiguous. This CDR3 contains 13 residues. Germline V gene data show CDR1 as SGHVS and CDR2 as FNYEAQ. V was cut by 1 base and J by 3 bases, with 7 bases left in between. As DNA, the CDR3 is TGTGCCAGCAGCTTAGGAGGAGACTACGAGCAGTACTTC. Translating it yields CASSLGGDYEQYF.

The rearrangement uses TRBV19 and TRBJ1-5; the D is unclear. Germline lookup yields CDR1 LNHDA and CDR2 SQIVND (reference sequence). V dropped 5 bases and J dropped 4 bases, with 12 bases sitting between them. This CDR3 has 14 amino acids. The CDR3 reads CASSLSPANQPQHF. The CDR3 nucleotides read TGTGCCAGTAGTCTTTCACCCGCGAATCAGCCCCAGCATTTT.

The V call is TRBV18, the J call TRBJ1-1; D remains ambiguous. The V end lost 6 bases, the J end lost 1 base, and 9 bases lay between the germline ends. CDR3 length equals 13 residues. CDR1 and CDR2 (germline): KGHSH, LQKENI. CDR3 sequence: CASSTARNTEAFF. The CDR3 DNA reads TGTGCCAGCTCCACAGCCAGGAACACTGAAGCTTTCTTT. Variable domain in full (rest from reference TRBV18 and TRBJ1-1): NAGVMQNPRHLVRRRGQEARLRCSPMKGHSHVYWYRQLPEEGLKFMVYLQKENIIDESGMPKERFSAEFPKEGPSILRIQQVVRGDSAAYFCASSTARNTEAFFGQGTRLTVV.

The gene calls are TRBV19 and TRBJ1-1; D uncertain. Germline V gene lookup returns CDR1 LNHDA and CDR2 SQIVND (reference sequence). There are 15 residues in the CDR3. With 3 bases removed from V and 0 bases from J, the gap between germline ends came to 11 bases. CDR3 coding DNA: TGTGCCAGTAGTATTACAGCCGTTATGAACACTGAAGCTTTCTTT. Encoded protein: CASSITAVMNTEAFF.

The sample holds a few counts of this clone. This sequence joins TRBV5-1 and TRBJ2-7, with D hard to call. The V gene lost 2 bases and the J gene lost 2 bases, with 8 bases spanning the gap. CDR3 length: 13 amino acids. The germline gives CDR1 SGHRS, CDR2 YFSETQ. The CDR3 region is CASSFGGTYEQYF. CDR3 nucleotide sequence: TGCGCCAGCAGCTTCGGCGGAACCTACGAGCAGTACTTC. The full variable domain, rest sourced from reference TRBV5-1 and TRBJ2-7, is KAGVTQTPRYLIKTRGQQVTLSCSPISGHRSVSWYQQTPGQGLQFLFEYFSETQRNKGNFPGRFSGRQFSNSRSEMNVSTLELGDSALYLCASSFGGTYEQYFGPGTRLTVT.

This chain joins TRBV6-5 and TRBJ2-7; D is unresolved. Per the germline V gene, CDR1 is MNHEY and CDR2 is SVGAGI. The V gene lost 2 bases and the J gene lost 5 bases, with 7 bases spanning the gap. The CDR3 is made up of 12 amino acids. This CDR3 reads CASSYGFNEQYF. The CDR3 DNA is TGTGCCAGCAGTTACGGCTTTAACGAGCAGTACTTC.

This clone was counted once. The chain uses TRBV28 and TRBJ1-6; no clear D. The germline CDR1 and CDR2 sequences are MDHEN and SYDVKM. Trimming pared 4 bases from V and 8 bases from J, leaving 9 bases between. CDR3 length: 13 amino acids. DNA of the CDR3: TGTGCCAGCAGTTCCCGAACTTATTCACCCCTCCACTTT. Translation gives CASSSRTYSPLHF.

The chain carries TRBV28 and TRBJ1-5; 11 bases are a match to TRBD1. In germline, CDR1 is MDHEN, CDR2 SYDVKM. The CDR3 consists of 16 residues. V lost 7 bases and J lost 7; bases outside the gene matches: 12. In nucleotides, the CDR3 is TGTGCCAGCAAGTCCCCCAGCGGGACAGGGGGACAGCCCCAGCATTTT. It translates to CASKSPSGTGGQPQHF. The variable domain in full, completed from reference TRBV28 and TRBJ1-5, reads DVKVTQSSRYLVKRTGEKVFLECVQDMDHENMFWYRQDPGLGLRLIYFSYDVKMKEKGDIPEGYSVSREKKERFSLILESASTNQTSMYLCASKSPSGTGGQPQHFGDGTRLSIL.

The rearrangement joins TRBV7-2 to TRBJ1-1; D might be TRBD1 (5 bases). The germline V and J ends were trimmed by 1 base and 6 bases, with 6 bases remaining between them. The germline CDR1 and CDR2 sequences are SGHTA and FQGNSA. The CDR3 length is 12 residues. This CDR3 is CASSLGGAEAFF. The CDR3 DNA reads TGTGCCAGCAGCTTAGGGGGGGCTGAAGCTTTCTTT.

The chain combines TRBV2 with TRBJ1-5; D uncertain. Germline CDR1 SNHLY, CDR2 FYNNEI. The V gene lost 3 bases and the J gene lost 5 bases, with 11 bases spanning the gap. The CDR3 is made up of 14 amino acids. CDR3 in amino acids: CASSDRTEDQPQHF. The CDR3 bases are TGTGCCAGCAGTGACCGGACGGAGGATCAGCCCCAGCATTTT.

The genes are TRBV28 and TRBJ1-2, with TRBD1 matching 7 bases. The germline gives CDR1 MDHEN, CDR2 SYDVKM. After removal of 11 bases from V and 8 bases from J, the junction contained 11 bases not matched to a gene. This CDR3 has 12 amino acids. CDR3 region: CAAQNRGEGYTF. Written as DNA, the CDR3 is TGTGCCGCCCAGAACAGGGGAGAGGGCTACACCTTC.

V gene TRBV28 combines with J gene TRBJ2-7; a possible D gene is TRBD1 (5 bases). The CDR3 loop spans 15 amino acids. Per the germline V gene, CDR1 is MDHEN and CDR2 is SYDVKM. Trimming left V 3 bases short and J 5 bases short, with 17 bases between. The DNA for the CDR3 is TGTGCCAGCAGTTTGAGTGCAGGGATTAACCACGAGCAGTACTTC. It is translated as CASSLSAGINHEQYF.

The chain has TRBV3-1 (or the pseudogene TRBV3-2) and TRBJ2-3; D may be TRBD1 (5 bases). CDR3 size: 12 residues. The germline CDR1 and CDR2 sequences are LGHDT and YNNKEL (reference sequence). Deletions cut 1 base from V and 7 bases from J, with 6 bases between. CDR3 sequence reads: CASSQAGHTQYF. In nucleotides, the CDR3 is TGTGCCAGCAGCCAAGCAGGGCATACGCAGTATTTT.